This T cell receptor beta chain stems from a study of CD8 T cells in Susac syndrome. Reverse transcription of roughly 0.5 to 1 ug RNA used random hexamers. TCRdb recomputed calls from the immunoSEQ multiplex PCR reads with MiXCR, one row per CDR3 protein. The sample contains around 170,000 distinct CDR3 sequences, 95% of which appear only once. The CDR3 covers 15 residues. The germline V gene encodes CDR1 SNHLY and CDR2 FYNNEI. V lost 9 bases, J lost 0 bases, and 15 bases lay in between. The sequence was collected from a human donor with Susac syndrome. Sequencing was done on a sample of CD8+ T cells from PBMCs. The J gene is TRBJ2-1, the V gene TRBV2; D uncertain. The CDR3 DNA reads as TGTGCCAGGATGAACCTAGAAGACTCCTACAATGAGCAGTTCTTC. Protein product: CARMNLEDSYNEQFF.